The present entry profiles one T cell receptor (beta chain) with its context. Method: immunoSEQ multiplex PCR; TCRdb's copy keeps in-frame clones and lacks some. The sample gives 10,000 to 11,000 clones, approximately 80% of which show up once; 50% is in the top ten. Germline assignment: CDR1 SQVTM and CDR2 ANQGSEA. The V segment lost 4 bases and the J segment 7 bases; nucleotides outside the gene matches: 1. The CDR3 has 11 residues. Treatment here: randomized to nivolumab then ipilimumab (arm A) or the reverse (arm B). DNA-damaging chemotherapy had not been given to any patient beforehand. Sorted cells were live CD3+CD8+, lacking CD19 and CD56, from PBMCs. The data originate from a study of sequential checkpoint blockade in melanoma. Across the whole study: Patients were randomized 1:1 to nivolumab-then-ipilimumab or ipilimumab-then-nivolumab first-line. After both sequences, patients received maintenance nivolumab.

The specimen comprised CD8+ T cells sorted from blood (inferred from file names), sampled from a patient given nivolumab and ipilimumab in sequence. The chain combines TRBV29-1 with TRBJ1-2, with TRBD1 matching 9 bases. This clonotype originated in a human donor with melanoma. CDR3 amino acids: CSVAGQGGYTF. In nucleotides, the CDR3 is TGCAGCGTTGCGGGACAGGGTGGCTACACCTTC.